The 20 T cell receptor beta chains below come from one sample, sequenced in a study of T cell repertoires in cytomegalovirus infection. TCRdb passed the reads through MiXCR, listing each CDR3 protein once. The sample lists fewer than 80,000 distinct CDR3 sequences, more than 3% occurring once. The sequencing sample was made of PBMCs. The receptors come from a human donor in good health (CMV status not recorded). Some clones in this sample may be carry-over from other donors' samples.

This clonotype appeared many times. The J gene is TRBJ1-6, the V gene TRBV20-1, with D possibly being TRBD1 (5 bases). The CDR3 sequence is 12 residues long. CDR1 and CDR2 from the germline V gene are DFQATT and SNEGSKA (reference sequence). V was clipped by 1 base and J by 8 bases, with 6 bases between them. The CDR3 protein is CSARGRDSPLHF. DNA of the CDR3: TGCAGTGCTAGAGGCAGGGATTCACCCCTCCACTTT.

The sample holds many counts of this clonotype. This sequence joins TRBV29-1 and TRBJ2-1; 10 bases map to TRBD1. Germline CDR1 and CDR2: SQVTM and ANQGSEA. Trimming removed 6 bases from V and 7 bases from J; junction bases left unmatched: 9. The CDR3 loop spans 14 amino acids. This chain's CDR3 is CSVVDRGRVNEQFF. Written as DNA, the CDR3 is TGCAGCGTCGTGGACAGGGGGAGGGTAAATGAGCAGTTCTTC.

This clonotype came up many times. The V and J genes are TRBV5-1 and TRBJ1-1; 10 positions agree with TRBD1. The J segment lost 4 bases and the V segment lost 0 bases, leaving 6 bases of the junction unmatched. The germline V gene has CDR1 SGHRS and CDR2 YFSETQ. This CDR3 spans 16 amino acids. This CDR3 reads CASSLGQGARSTEAFF. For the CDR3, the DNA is TGCGCCAGCAGCTTGGGACAGGGGGCACGTAGCACTGAAGCTTTCTTT.

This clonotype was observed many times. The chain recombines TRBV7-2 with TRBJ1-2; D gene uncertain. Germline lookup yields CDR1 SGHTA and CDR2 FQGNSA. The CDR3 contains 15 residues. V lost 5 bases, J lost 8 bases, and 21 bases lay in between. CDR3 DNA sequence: TGTGCCAGCAGCCCGCCCGGCTCTCTTCGAGGGGGCTACACCTTC. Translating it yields CASSPPGSLRGGYTF.

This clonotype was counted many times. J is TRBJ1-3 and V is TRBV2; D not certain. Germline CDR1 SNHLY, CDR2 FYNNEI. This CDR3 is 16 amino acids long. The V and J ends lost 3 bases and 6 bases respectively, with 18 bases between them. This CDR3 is CASSENRGRPKNTIYF. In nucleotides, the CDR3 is TGTGCCAGCAGTGAGAACCGTGGCAGGCCTAAAAACACCATATATTTT.

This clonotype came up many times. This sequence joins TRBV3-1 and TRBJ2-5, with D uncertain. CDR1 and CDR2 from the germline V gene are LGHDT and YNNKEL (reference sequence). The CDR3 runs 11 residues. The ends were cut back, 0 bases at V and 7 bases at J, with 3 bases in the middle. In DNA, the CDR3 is TGTGCCAGCAGCCAAGACGGGACCCAGTACTTC. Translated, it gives CASSQDGTQYF.

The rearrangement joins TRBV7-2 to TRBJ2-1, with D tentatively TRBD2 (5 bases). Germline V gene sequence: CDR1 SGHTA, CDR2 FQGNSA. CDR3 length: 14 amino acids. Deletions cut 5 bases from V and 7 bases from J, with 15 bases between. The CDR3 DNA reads TGTGCCAGCAGCGAATCGTCTAGCCTGAATGAGCAGTTCTTC. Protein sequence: CASSESSSLNEQFF.

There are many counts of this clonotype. CDR3 loop: CSARDLRTGFQPQHF. CDR3 nucleotides: TGCAGTGCTAGAGATCTAAGGACAGGGTTTCAGCCCCAGCATTTT. The chain joins TRBV20-1 to TRBJ1-5; TRBD1 matches 8 bases. There are 15 residues in the CDR3. The V segment lost 0 bases and the J segment 6 bases; nucleotides outside the gene matches: 7. Per germline, CDR1 DFQATT and CDR2 SNEGSKA (reference sequence).

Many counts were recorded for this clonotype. Here the CDR3 DNA reads TGTGCCAGCAGTTCCACGCTGGCAGTGAACACTGAAGCTTTCTTT. Residues: CASSSTLAVNTEAFF. The gene calls are TRBV12-3 or TRBV12-4 and TRBJ1-1, with no clear D. Trimming stripped 4 bases from V and 0 bases from J, with 12 bases between. The CDR3 totals 15 residues.

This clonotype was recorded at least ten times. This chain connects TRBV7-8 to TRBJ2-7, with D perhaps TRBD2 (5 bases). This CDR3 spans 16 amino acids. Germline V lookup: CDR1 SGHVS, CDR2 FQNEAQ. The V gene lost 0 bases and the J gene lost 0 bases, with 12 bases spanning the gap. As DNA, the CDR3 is TGTGCCAGCAGCTTAGCGGAGTCGGGATTCTCCTACGAGCAGTACTTC. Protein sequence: CASSLAESGFSYEQYF.

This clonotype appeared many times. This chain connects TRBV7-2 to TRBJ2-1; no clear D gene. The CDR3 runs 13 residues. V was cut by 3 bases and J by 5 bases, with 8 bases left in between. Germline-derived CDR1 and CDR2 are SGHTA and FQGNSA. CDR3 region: CASSFVYNNEQFF. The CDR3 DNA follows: TGTGCCAGCAGCTTCGTCTATAACAATGAGCAGTTCTTC.

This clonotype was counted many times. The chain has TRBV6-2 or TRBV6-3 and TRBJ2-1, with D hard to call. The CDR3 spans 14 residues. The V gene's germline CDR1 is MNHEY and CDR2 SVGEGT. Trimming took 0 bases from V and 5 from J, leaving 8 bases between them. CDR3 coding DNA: TGTGCCAGCAGTTACTCGGAGCCCCACAATGAGCAGTTCTTC. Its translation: CASSYSEPHNEQFF.

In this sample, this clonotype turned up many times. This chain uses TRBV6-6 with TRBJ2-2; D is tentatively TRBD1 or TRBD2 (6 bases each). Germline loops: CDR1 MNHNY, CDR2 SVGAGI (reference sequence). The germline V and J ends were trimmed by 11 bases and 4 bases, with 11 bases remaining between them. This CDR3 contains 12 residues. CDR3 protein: CAHGGGTGELFF. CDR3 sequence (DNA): TGTGCCCACGGAGGGGGCACCGGGGAGCTGTTTTTT.

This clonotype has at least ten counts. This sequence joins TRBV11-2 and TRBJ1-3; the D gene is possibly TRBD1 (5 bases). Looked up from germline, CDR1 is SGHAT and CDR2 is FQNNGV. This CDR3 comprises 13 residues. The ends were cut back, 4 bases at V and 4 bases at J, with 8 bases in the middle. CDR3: CASSSDRGNTIYF. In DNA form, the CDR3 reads TGTGCCAGCAGCTCTGACAGAGGAAACACCATATATTTT.

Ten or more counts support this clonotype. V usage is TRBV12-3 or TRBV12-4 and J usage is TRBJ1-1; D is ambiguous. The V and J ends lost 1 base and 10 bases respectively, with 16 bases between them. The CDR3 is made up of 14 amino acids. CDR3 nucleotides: TGTGCCAGCAGTTTAGGTTTATCCCTCCCCGGAGCTTTCTTT. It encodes CASSLGLSLPGAFF.

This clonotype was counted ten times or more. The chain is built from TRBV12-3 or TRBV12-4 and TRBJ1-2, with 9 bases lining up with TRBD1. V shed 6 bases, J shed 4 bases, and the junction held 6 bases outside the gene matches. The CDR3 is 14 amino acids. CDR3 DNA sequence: TGTGCCAGCAGCCGGGACAGGGAGGGCTATGGCTACACCTTC. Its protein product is CASSRDREGYGYTF.

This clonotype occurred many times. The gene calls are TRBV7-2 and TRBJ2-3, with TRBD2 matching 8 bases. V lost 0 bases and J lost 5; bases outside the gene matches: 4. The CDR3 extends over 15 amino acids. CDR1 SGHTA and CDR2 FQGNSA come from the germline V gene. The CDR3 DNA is TGTGCCAGCAGCTTAGCGGGACTAGATTTAGATACGCAGTATTTT. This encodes CASSLAGLDLDTQYF.

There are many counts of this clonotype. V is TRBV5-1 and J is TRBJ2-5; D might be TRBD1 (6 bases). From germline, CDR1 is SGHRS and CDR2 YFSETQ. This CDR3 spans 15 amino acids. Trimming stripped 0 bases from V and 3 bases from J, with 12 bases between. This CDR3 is CASSLGPRGKETQYF. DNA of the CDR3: TGCGCCAGCAGCTTGGGACCCAGGGGAAAAGAGACCCAGTACTTC.

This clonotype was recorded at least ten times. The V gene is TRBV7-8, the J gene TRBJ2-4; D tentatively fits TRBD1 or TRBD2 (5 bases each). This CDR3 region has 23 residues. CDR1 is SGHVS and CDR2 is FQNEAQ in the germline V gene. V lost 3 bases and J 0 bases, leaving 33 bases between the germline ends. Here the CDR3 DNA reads TGTGCCAGCAGCTTCTTTCAAGGACGACTAAGCTCAGGGCGACTCCTAGCCAAAAACATTCAGTACTTC. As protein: CASSFFQGRLSSGRLLAKNIQYF.

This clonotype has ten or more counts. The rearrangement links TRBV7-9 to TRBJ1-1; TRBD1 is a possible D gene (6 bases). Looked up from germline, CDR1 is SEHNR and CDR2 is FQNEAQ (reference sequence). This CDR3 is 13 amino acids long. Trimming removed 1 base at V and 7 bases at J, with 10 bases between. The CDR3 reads CASSLDREGEAFF. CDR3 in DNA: TGTGCCAGCAGCTTAGACAGGGAGGGTGAAGCTTTCTTT. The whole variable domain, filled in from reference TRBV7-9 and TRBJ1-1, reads DTGVSQNPRHKITKRGQNVTFRCDPISEHNRLYWYRQTLGQGPEFLTYFQNEAQLEKSRLLSDRFSAERPKGSFSTLEIQRTEQGDSAMYLCASSLDREGEAFFGQGTRLTVV.